The 8 T cell receptor beta chains given below trace back to one sample, sequenced in a study of multiple sclerosis patients with progressive multifocal leukoencephalopathy. Indicated time point: roughly 12 months of natalizumab therapy. Only in-frame clones appear in the TCRdb table, and some are missing; sequencing was by immunoSEQ multiplex PCR. The sample lists some 25,000 clones, less than 95% occurring once. The input for sequencing was PBMCs, taken from a patient treated with natalizumab. The receptors originated from a man aged 25-45 years with multiple sclerosis.

The chain has TRBV2 and TRBJ2-1; the D gene is possibly TRBD2 (5 bases). CDR1 and CDR2 (germline): SNHLY, FYNNEI. CDR3 length: 12 residues. The V end was cut by 8 bases, the J end by 6 bases, with 11 bases between. In nucleotides, the CDR3 is TGTGCCAGCGCCGGACTCTTCAATGAGCAGTTCTTC. This translates into CASAGLFNEQFF.

The chain recombines TRBV5-4 with TRBJ2-7; the match to TRBD2 covers 9 bases. CDR1 is SGHNT, CDR2 YYREEE, per germline (reference sequence). The CDR3 sequence is 14 residues long. Unmatched junction bases numbered 7, after V lost 6 bases and J lost 3 bases. The DNA of the CDR3 is TGTGCCAGCACCCCAGCGGGAGGAGGCTACGAGCAGTACGTC. Protein: CASTPAGGGYEQYV.

The chain employs TRBV27 and TRBJ2-1, with 9 bases aligning to TRBD2. Germline V gene sequence: CDR1 MNHEY, CDR2 SMNVEV (reference sequence). Trimming cost V 2 bases and J 2 bases; bases outside gene matches: 4. The CDR3 length is 16 residues. CDR3 DNA: TGTGCCAGCAGTTTAGGTGCGGGGGGGGCCTACAATGAGCAGTTCTTC. Residues: CASSLGAGGAYNEQFF.

The chain employs TRBV11-3 and TRBJ1-1, with D perhaps matching TRBD1 (5 bases). CDR3 length: 15 amino acids. V lost 8 bases, J lost 5 bases, and 21 bases lay in between. Germline V gene data show CDR1 as SGHNT and CDR2 as YENEEA. Written as DNA, the CDR3 is TGTGCCAGCGGCCGCCCCGAGGGGCAGTTAACTGAAGCTTTCTTT. Translation: CASGRPEGQLTEAFF.

The chain uses TRBV7-9 and TRBJ2-1, with unresolved D. The CDR3 is 16 amino acids. The germline V and J ends were trimmed by 0 bases and 5 bases, with 14 bases remaining between them. Germline values: CDR1 SEHNR, CDR2 FQNEAQ (reference sequence). The CDR3 DNA sequence: TGTGCCAGCAGCTTAGCCGCGACTCGACACAACAATGAGCAGTTCTTC. The encoded protein is CASSLAATRHNNEQFF. The full variable domain, in which reference TRBV7-9 and TRBJ2-1 provide the parts outside the CDR3, is DTGVSQNPRHKITKRGQNVTFRCDPISEHNRLYWYRQTLGQGPEFLTYFQNEAQLEKSRLLSDRFSAERPKGSFSTLEIQRTEQGDSAMYLCASSLAATRHNNEQFFGPGTRLTVL.

Only a few counts were recorded for this clone. CDR3 region: CASKPWGGVDTQYF. The CDR3, as DNA: TGTGCCAGCAAACCCTGGGGAGGGGTTGATACGCAGTATTTT. The chain combines TRBV5-6 with TRBJ2-3; TRBD2 matches at 7 bases. This CDR3 spans 14 amino acids. Germline V gene lookup returns CDR1 SGHDT and CDR2 YYEEEE. V was clipped by 6 bases and J by 6 bases; unmatched bases: 10.

V usage is TRBV29-1 and J usage is TRBJ1-2; TRBD1 agrees at 8 bases. The V gene's germline CDR1 is SQVTM and CDR2 ANQGSEA. The CDR3 runs 12 residues. V lost 6 bases and J lost 8; bases outside the gene matches: 8. The CDR3, as DNA: TGCAGCGTCAGGCAGGGGGCGGGCGGCTACACCTTC. It encodes CSVRQGAGGYTF.

This clone was recorded only once. The chain employs TRBV29-1 and TRBJ2-1; D is uncertain. Trimming pared 0 bases from V and 0 bases from J, leaving 12 bases between. Per germline, CDR1 SQVTM and CDR2 ANQGSEA. This CDR3 is built from 16 residues. The chain's CDR3 is CSVEDWAASSYNEQFF. Written as DNA, the CDR3 is TGCAGCGTTGAAGATTGGGCCGCCAGCTCCTACAATGAGCAGTTCTTC.